This T cell receptor (beta chain) derives from a study of T cell repertoires in cytomegalovirus infection. Study at large: CMV infection and matching HLA type were both indicated by public TCR beta signatures.

Study-wide points: Clonotypes of TCR beta that were HLA-C-restricted and CMV-specific dominated the ex vivo response.

This CDR3 contains 17 residues. The germline V gene encodes CDR1 MNHEY and CDR2 SMNVEV (reference sequence). The J segment lost 2 bases and the V segment lost 5 bases, leaving 14 bases of the junction unmatched. This clonotype was found a few times. What it binds is unknown. MiXCR, applied by TCRdb to the reads, yields one record per CDR3 protein. The sample holds fewer than 550,000 distinct CDR3 sequences, approximately 15% seen once. J is TRBJ2-5 and V is TRBV27, with 7 nucleotides matching TRBD1. The source material was CD8+ T cells from PBMCs. The clonotype originates from a human donor in good health (CMV status not recorded). Some clones in this sample may be carry-over from other donors' samples. The CDR3 protein is CASSPHRGNPPQETQYF. DNA of the CDR3: TGTGCCAGCAGTCCCCACAGGGGCAACCCGCCACAAGAGACCCAGTACTTC.